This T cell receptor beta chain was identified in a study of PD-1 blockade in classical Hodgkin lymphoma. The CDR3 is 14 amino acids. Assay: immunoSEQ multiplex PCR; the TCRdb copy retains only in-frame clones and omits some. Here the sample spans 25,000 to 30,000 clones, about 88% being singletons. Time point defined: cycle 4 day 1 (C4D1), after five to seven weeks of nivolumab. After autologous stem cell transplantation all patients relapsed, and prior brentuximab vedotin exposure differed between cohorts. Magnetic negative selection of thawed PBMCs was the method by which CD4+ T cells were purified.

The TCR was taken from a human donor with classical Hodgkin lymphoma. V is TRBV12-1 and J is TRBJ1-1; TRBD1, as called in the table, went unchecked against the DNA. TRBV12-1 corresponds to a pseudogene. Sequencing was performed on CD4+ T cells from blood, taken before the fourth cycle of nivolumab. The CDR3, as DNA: TGTGCCAGCAGCGCCGGGACAGGGGGCACTGAAGCTTTCTTT. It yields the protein CASSAGTGGTEAFF.